The T cell receptor beta chain described here comes from a study of cytomegalovirus exposure and HLA in healthy donors. Overall study results and limits: Highest at DRB1 and lowest at HLA-C, TCR association rates differed among HLA loci in a later analysis. The only immune exposure information that was available was CMV serostatus. An apparent linkage of common viral pathogens to several of the most significant clusters emerged in a later analysis. Later analysis associated a missense DCLRE1C variant with TCR beta V- and J-gene trimming.

PCR employed 60 Vbeta and 13 Jbeta primers. The table came from immunoSEQ multiplex PCR; TCRdb's copy has only in-frame clones and leaves some out. Of approximately 120,000 clones in the sample, about 84% were seen once. In germline, CDR1 is SGHRS, CDR2 YFSETQ. With V trimmed by 0 bases and J by 1 base, 1 base remained unmatched. CDR3 length: 15 residues. Remarks on this clone: The target antigen is unknown. The sample holds other DNA sequences that translate to the same CDR3.

This chain links TRBV5-1 with TRBJ1-5; 7 nucleotides align to TRBD1. This receptor was obtained from a man aged 35 to 55 in good health and CMV-seronegative. The specimen was PBMCs. Here the CDR3 DNA reads TGCGCCAGCAGCTTGGAGGGGGCGAGCAATCAGCCCCAGCATTTT. Translating it yields CASSLEGASNQPQHF.